This is a list of T cell receptor beta chains from one sample in a study of low-dose radiotherapy and immunotherapy resistance in tumors. Each CDR3 protein gets one entry after TCRdb re-called the reads with MiXCR. The table has more than 70,000 distinct CDR3 sequences, 20% to 25% seen once; the top ten hold 13%. This sample comprised PBMCs, obtained after low-dose radiotherapy plus immunotherapy. All receptors derive from a female donor with ovarian cancer. The CDR3 runs from the conserved cysteine through the conserved F or W. Clone size, where shown, is once, few, many, or a class for clones that have expanded.

>TRBV15|TRBJ2-2|many
CATSRDLSGRKGGELFF
>TRBV29-1|TRBJ1-1|many
CSVGMTGLTFF
>TRBV29-1|TRBJ2-2|many
CSVEPGKPGELFF
>TRBV6-1|TRBJ2-3|NA
CASSEADRGLYTDTQYF
>TRBV5-1|TRBJ2-3|many
CASSLDGGTDTQYF
>TRBV5-1|TRBJ2-3|many
CASSRPPGSSGANTDTQYF
>TRBV2|TRBJ2-2|many
CASSEVGTGELFF
>TRBV5-1|TRBJ1-6|many
CASSVGTGYNSPLHF
>TRBV3-1|TRBJ1-5|once
CASSQDRGEPQHF
>TRBV2|TRBJ2-2|many
CASSIMNTGELFF
>TRBV20-1|TRBJ2-1|many
CSAKGPYNEQFF
>TRBV14|TRBJ1-1|many
CASSPKADRGRLVAEAFF
>TRBV7-2|TRBJ2-5|many
CASSLAISGGAQETQYF
>TRBV7-2|TRBJ2-7|many
CASSLARGNSKYEQYF